These 5 T cell receptor beta chains share one sample of origin, sequenced in a study of T cells expressing NK-cell markers. TCRdb re-called the 5' RACE reads and shows each CDR3 protein once, DNA omitted. The table gives some 340,000 distinct CDR3 sequences; the top ten clones make up under 6.5% of it. The sequencing input was blood T cells: a sorted CD56 or NKG2C T cell subset, CD4+ or CD8+ T cells, or bulk PBMC T cells (not recorded which). The receptor set was obtained from a man between 18 and 69 years old in good health.

The chain has TRBV6-1 and TRBJ2-5; TCRdb's D call, TRBD1, is unchecked because there is no DNA. Germline-derived CDR1 and CDR2 are MNHNS and SASEGT. This CDR3 spans 14 amino acids. This CDR3 is CASRPVMGGETQYF.

The chain carries TRBV20-1 and TRBJ2-2; with no DNA, the TCRdb D assignment of TRBD2 cannot be verified. Germline V gene data show CDR1 as DFQATT and CDR2 as SNEGSKA (reference sequence). The CDR3 is 14 residues long. CDR3 protein: CSAARTAGPGELFF.

This chain links TRBV20-1 with TRBJ2-5; TCRdb returns TRBD2, unconfirmable since there is no DNA. Germline V gene data show CDR1 as DFQATT and CDR2 as SNEGSKA (reference sequence). This CDR3 has 15 residues. The CDR3: CSARRAGGRSETQYF.

The chain couples TRBV7-8 to TRBJ2-1; lacking DNA, the TRBD2 call made by TCRdb goes unchecked. This CDR3 region has 19 residues. CDR1 SGHVS and CDR2 FQNEAQ come from the germline V gene. CDR3 amino acids: CASSLGGRSALAVYNEQFF.

J is TRBJ1-2 and V is TRBV6-1; absent DNA, TCRdb's TRBD1 call cannot be checked. The CDR3 runs to 12 residues. Looked up from germline, CDR1 is MNHNS and CDR2 is SASEGT. The CDR3: CASRIQGTGYTF.